The 16 T cell receptor beta chains reported below all come from one sample, sequenced in a study of radiotherapy plus CTLA-4 blockade in lung cancer. Measured with immunoSEQ multiplex PCR; TCRdb has only the in-frame clones, and not every one. This sample has about 56,000 clones, with under 80% found just once. Sequenced here: peripheral blood, sampled from a patient treated with radiotherapy plus ipilimumab. These receptors originate from a human donor with non-small cell lung cancer who had a complete response to radiotherapy plus ipilimumab.

The chain has TRBV9 and TRBJ2-1; possibly TRBD2 for D (5 bases). V was clipped by 2 bases and J by 5 bases, with 14 bases between them. This CDR3 has 15 amino acids. Germline V gene data show CDR1 as SGDLS and CDR2 as YYNGEE. The CDR3 is CASSVMTTSHNEQFF. The CDR3 DNA follows: TGTGCCAGCAGCGTTATGACTACATCCCACAATGAGCAGTTCTTC.

Only one count was recorded for this clone. The chain joins TRBV30 to TRBJ2-5; the match to TRBD1 covers 7 bases. The J call may be mistaken, given a closer DNA end match to TRBJ2-7. The CDR3 length is 16 residues. Germline CDR1 GTSNPN, CDR2 SVGIG (reference sequence). CDR3 in amino acids: CAWSKTGEWGTYEQYF. The CDR3 nucleotides are TGTGCCTGGAGTAAAACAGGGGAGTGGGGGACCTACGAGCAGTACTTC.

The chain joins TRBV15 to TRBJ2-1; 10 nucleotides match TRBD2. CDR1 LNHNV and CDR2 YYDKDF come from the germline V gene (reference sequence). CDR3 length: 18 residues. Unmatched junction bases numbered 9, after V lost 0 bases and J lost 4 bases. CDR3 in DNA: TGTGCCACCAGCAGAGATCGGAACGGACTAGCGGTTTACAATGAGCAGTTCTTC. It encodes CATSRDRNGLAVYNEQFF.

The rearrangement uses TRBV11-2 and TRBJ2-1; 8 positions match TRBD1. CDR1 is SGHAT, CDR2 FQNNGV, per germline. The V gene end was trimmed by 3 bases and the J gene end by 7 bases; junction bases not matched to a gene: 5. CDR3 length equals 14 residues. The CDR3 loop is CASSLDRARNEQFF. The CDR3 region has the DNA TGTGCCAGCAGCTTGGACAGGGCAAGAAATGAGCAGTTCTTC.

This rearrangement joins TRBV7-2 to TRBJ2-3, with 10 bases matching TRBD1. Trimming removed 2 bases from V and 4 bases from J; junction bases left unmatched: 3. The germline V gene has CDR1 SGHTA and CDR2 FQGNSA. The CDR3 covers 15 residues. CDR3 sequence (DNA): TGTGCCAGCAGCTTACAGGACAGGGGGTCAGATACGCAGTATTTT. Translation: CASSLQDRGSDTQYF.

The rearrangement links TRBV7-8 to TRBJ1-1; 10 positions match TRBD1. V trimming: 8 bases; J trimming: 4 bases; junction bases outside the gene matches: 10. CDR3 size: 15 residues. The germline V gene has CDR1 SGHVS and CDR2 FQNEAQ. CDR3 region: CASGLTGGSVTEAFF. The CDR3 bases are TGTGCCAGCGGGCTGACAGGGGGCTCGGTCACTGAAGCTTTCTTT.

The CDR3 loop reads CASSISGGAFVFRPYF. The CDR3 DNA sequence: TGTGCCAGTAGTATATCTGGGGGGGCGTTCGTCTTTAGGCCGTACTTC. The chain is built from TRBV19 and TRBJ2-4; a possible D gene is TRBD2 (7 bases). Trimming cost V 2 bases and J 15 bases, with 26 bases left between them. CDR1 is LNHDA and CDR2 is SQIVND in the germline V gene (reference sequence). The CDR3 runs 16 residues. The full variable domain, in which reference TRBV19 and TRBJ2-4 provide the parts outside the CDR3, is DGGITQSPKYLFRKEGQNVTLSCEQNLNHDAMYWYRQDPGQGLRLIYYSQIVNDFQKGDIAEGYSVSREKKESFPLTVTSAQKNPTAFYLCASSISGGAFVFRPYFGAGTRLSVL.

This clone has only a few counts. The V call is TRBV18, the J call TRBJ1-2; possibly TRBD1 for D (5 bases). The CDR3 length is 14 residues. The germline V gene has CDR1 KGHSH and CDR2 LQKENI. With 0 bases removed from V and 3 bases from J, the gap between germline ends came to 8 bases. The CDR3 region is CASSPPRGDYGYTF. CDR3 nucleotide sequence: TGTGCCAGCTCACCACCGCGGGGGGACTATGGCTACACCTTC.

There are a few counts of this clone. The rearrangement uses TRBV19 and TRBJ1-1; 8 positions match TRBD1. CDR3 size: 17 residues. From germline, CDR1 is LNHDA and CDR2 SQIVND (reference sequence). Losses at the gene ends were 1 base for V and 1 base for J; bases not matched to a gene: 8. The CDR3 region is CASSIGDRLRGNTEAFF. Written as DNA, the CDR3 is TGTGCCAGTAGTATAGGGGACAGGCTAAGAGGGAACACTGAAGCTTTCTTT.

This clone was seen a single time. The chain recombines TRBV6-6 with TRBJ1-1; 8 bases map to TRBD1. The CDR3 spans 16 residues. V shed 2 bases, J shed 5 bases, and the junction held 10 bases outside the gene matches. Germline V lookup: CDR1 MNHNY, CDR2 SVGAGI (reference sequence). The CDR3 is CASSYGRDRRGTEAFF. In nucleotides, the CDR3 is TGTGCCAGCAGTTACGGAAGGGACAGGAGAGGAACTGAAGCTTTCTTT.

The chain links TRBV6-6 to TRBJ2-3, with a possible D match to TRBD1 (5 bases). V lost 7 bases and J lost 3, with 11 bases in between. This CDR3 is built from 13 residues. CDR1 is MNHNY and CDR2 is SVGAGI in the germline V gene (reference sequence). The chain's CDR3 is CASKAGPTDTQYF. The CDR3 DNA reads TGTGCCAGCAAGGCAGGGCCGACAGATACGCAGTATTTT.

This chain connects TRBV4-1 to TRBJ1-4; weak D call: TRBD1 (6 bases). Trimming removed 5 bases at V and 6 bases at J, with 19 bases between. The germline V gene encodes CDR1 MGHRA and CDR2 YSYEKL. The CDR3 runs to 16 residues. This chain's CDR3 is CASSYTLQGTDEKLFF. The CDR3 bases are TGCGCCAGCAGCTATACCCTGCAGGGGACGGATGAAAAACTGTTTTTT.

This chain links TRBV18 with TRBJ1-1, with D tentatively TRBD1 (5 bases). CDR1 KGHSH and CDR2 LQKENI come from the germline V gene. CDR3 size: 17 residues. Trimming removed 0 bases at V and 5 bases at J, with 19 bases between. CDR3 bases: TGTGCCAGCTCACCACCGAGGGGAGGGCGCCAGCTAACTGAAGCTTTCTTT. Translation: CASSPPRGGRQLTEAFF.

The chain carries TRBV12-5 and TRBJ2-1; D unclear. The CDR3 covers 15 residues. CDR1 is LGHNT and CDR2 is FRNRAP in the germline V gene. The V end was cut by 0 bases, the J end by 7 bases, with 13 bases between. In DNA, the CDR3 is TGTGCTAGTGGTTTGGTACGTGAGCCTAGGAATGAGCAGTTCTTC. It is translated as CASGLVREPRNEQFF.

Worth noting for this clone: Additional DNA sequences in this sample encode the identical CDR3. The rearrangement uses TRBV9 and TRBJ2-5; 11 bases fit TRBD2. Trimming cost V 0 bases and J 5 bases; bases outside gene matches: 3. The CDR3 loop spans 15 amino acids. CDR1 is SGDLS, CDR2 YYNGEE, per germline. The CDR3 region has the DNA TGTGCCAGCAGCGTAGATAGCGGGAGGGGGGAGACCCAGTACTTC. Translating it yields CASSVDSGRGETQYF.

The V and J genes are TRBV7-2 and TRBJ1-5; D gene ambiguous. Germline V gene data show CDR1 as SGHTA and CDR2 as FQGNSA. With 6 bases removed from V and 4 bases from J, the gap between germline ends came to 10 bases. The CDR3 extends over 13 amino acids. CDR3 in amino acids: CASRQNPNQPQHF. The CDR3 DNA follows: TGTGCCAGCAGGCAGAATCCTAATCAGCCCCAGCATTTT.